This TCR beta chain is from a study of T-cell reconstitution after alpha-beta-depleted transplantation in children. Trimming took off 5 bases at V and 3 bases at J, with 14 bases between the two ends. The CDR3 covers 14 residues. Germline V gene sequence: CDR1 KGHSH, CDR2 LQKENI. Study-wide findings and caveats: Diversity of TCRbeta at day 60 was high in some patients, arising from surviving recipient T cells and thymic progenitors. Hyperexpanded clones declined; after one year, newly produced T cells mostly supplied diversity.

The authors prepared the TCRbeta library with unique molecular identifiers. TCRdb itself ran the PCR reads through MiXCR, one entry per CDR3 protein. This sample has approximately 800,000 distinct CDR3 sequences, with 15% to 20% found just once. This clonotype was seen more than once but under ten times. No antigen is known for it. This sequence joins TRBV18 and TRBJ2-7; perhaps D is TRBD1 or TRBD2 (6 bases each). Sequenced here: PBMCs, mostly from graft donor cells, sampled 360 days after TCRalphabeta/CD19-depleted stem cell transplant. The TCR sequence derives from a male patient younger than 18 who had a stem cell transplant for acute lymphoblastic leukemia, so the T cells may come from the graft donor. CDR3: CASSVGGHLYEQYF. For the CDR3, the DNA is TGTGCCAGCTCAGTGGGGGGCCATCTCTACGAGCAGTACTTC.